These T cell receptor beta chains were read from a single sample in a study of cytomegalovirus exposure and HLA in healthy donors. Generated by immunoSEQ multiplex PCR, the TCRdb table keeps only in-frame clones and is missing some. The sample records around 100,000 clones, around 70% being singletons. The sequencing input was PBMCs. Every receptor here comes from a man aged 30 to 39 in good health and CMV-seropositive. Each CDR3 is given with its conserved first and last residue. The order of the fields is V gene, clone size, D gene, J gene, CDR3 protein, CDR3 DNA. The D gene is left open where the match is weak. Clone size is stated in some rows and not others, as once, few, many or a class when expanded.

>TRBV7-9|.|.|TRBJ2-1
CASSLRRLDFGEQFF
TGTGCCAGCAGCTTAAGGAGACTCGACTTCGGTGAGCAGTTCTTC
>TRBV7-2|.|.|TRBJ2-3
CASSLVRGGGDTQYF
TGTGCCAGCAGCCTCGTAAGGGGGGGAGGGGATACGCAGTATTTT
>TRBV6-6|.|TRBD1|TRBJ1-1
CASSYDRGTEAFF
TGTGCCAGCAGTTACGACAGGGGGACTGAAGCTTTCTTT
>TRBV7-2|.|.|TRBJ2-5
CASSLTREETQYF
TGTGCCAGCAGCTTAACTAGGGAAGAGACCCAGTACTTC
>TRBV10-3|.|.|TRBJ2-7
CAISEAAYEQYF
TGTGCCATCAGTGAGGCAGCCTACGAGCAGTACTTC
>TRBV2|once|.|TRBJ2-1
CASSEDLVGNEQFF
TGTGCCAGCAGTGAAGATCTAGTGGGCAATGAGCAGTTCTTC
>TRBV5-4|.|TRBD1|TRBJ1-5
CASSLQGGRVGAQHF
TGTGCCAGCAGCTTGCAGGGGGGCCGGGTGGGGGCCCAGCATTTT
>TRBV6-5|.|TRBD1|TRBJ1-3
CASSSPPTGRGDTIYF
TGTGCCAGCAGTTCCCCCCCGACAGGGCGAGGAGACACCATATATTTT
>TRBV28|.|.|TRBJ1-1
CASSLPLQMQGTEAFF
TGTGCCAGCAGTTTACCGCTACAGATGCAGGGCACTGAAGCTTTCTTT
>TRBV5-1|.|.|TRBJ2-2
CASSLFSGNTGELFF
TGCGCCAGCAGCTTGTTTAGCGGGAACACCGGGGAGCTGTTTTTT
>TRBV29-1|.|.|TRBJ2-4
CSVAGEAKNIQYF
TGCAGCGTTGCCGGTGAAGCCAAAAACATTCAGTACTTC
>TRBV6-1|.|.|TRBJ1-5
CASPGGGDQPQHF
TGTGCCAGCCCCGGCGGAGGAGATCAGCCCCAGCATTTT
>TRBV7-8|.|.|TRBJ1-1
CASSSYTEAFF
TGTGCCAGCAGCTCATACACTGAAGCTTTCTTT
>TRBV4-2|.|.|TRBJ2-1
CASSPERAGGGGEQFF
TGTGCCAGCAGCCCCGAGAGGGCAGGGGGCGGGGGTGAGCAGTTCTTC